Here is one TCR beta chain with its context. The antigen is not known. The Oncomine TCR Beta short-read assay was applied to DNA of cultured CD4+ T cells. Via MiXCR, TCRdb re-called the PCR reads, giving one row per CDR3 protein. This sample yields about 24,000 distinct CDR3 sequences, of which around two thirds are seen a single time; 7.8% belongs to the top ten. Documented treatment: 10-day PBMC culture with coronavirus spike peptide pools or control peptides (ViraFEST assay). Antigen-specific T cells were expanded with peptide pools by ViraFEST, and TCRs were then sequenced. The sample is drawn from a study of vaccination and CD4 T cells after COVID-19. Overall study: A CEFX pool, an HIV-1 Nef pool, or else no peptide went into the control cultures.

The CDR3 has 14 residues. Germline CDR1 LGHNA, CDR2 YSLEER. The V end lost 2 bases, the J end lost 4 bases, and 11 bases lay between the germline ends. The study, taken as a whole, reports: Median reactive clonotypes, those recognizing SARS-CoV-2, rose from 21 to 38, not significantly.

The clonotype comes from a human donor who had recovered from COVID-19. The rearrangement links TRBV4-3 to TRBJ1-1; a weak D match, TRBD1 (6 bases). Material for sequencing was CD4+ T cells from blood, cultured in vitro. The CDR3 bases are TGCGCCAGCAGCCAATGGGGGCGCGGCACTGAAGCTTTCTTT. Translation: CASSQWGRGTEAFF.